These 26 T cell receptor beta chains were sequenced from one sample in a study of T cell responses to AZD1222 COVID-19 vaccine. Profiling relied on immunoSEQ multiplex PCR, and the TCRdb table lists in-frame clones only, not all of them. The sample yields roughly 100,000 clones, roughly 88% seen once. Material: peripheral blood, obtained 28 days after the second AZD1222 dose. These receptors were obtained from an adult who received the AZD1222 COVID-19 vaccine.

The chain joins TRBV7-3 to TRBJ2-4; 8 nucleotides line up with TRBD2. The germline V gene has CDR1 SGHTA and CDR2 FQGTGA. This CDR3 has 17 amino acids. After removal of 0 bases from V and 0 bases from J, the junction contained 4 bases not matched to a gene. The CDR3 nucleotides read TGTGCCAGCAGCTTAACGGAGCGGGGGTTAGCCAAAAACATTCAGTACTTC. This encodes CASSLTERGLAKNIQYF.

The chain is built from TRBV25-1 and TRBJ2-2, with 11 bases lining up with TRBD1. J lost 4 bases, V lost 2 bases, and 3 bases had no gene match. This CDR3 has 16 amino acids. Germline V gives CDR1 MGHDK, CDR2 SYGVNS. CDR3 residues: CASSEAGTGGTGELFF. The CDR3 DNA reads TGTGCCAGCAGTGAAGCCGGGACAGGGGGCACCGGGGAGCTGTTTTTT.

The DNA of the CDR3 is TGTGCCAGCAGCCCCTACCGTGGGCGGGGGGGCCGAGTTACAAGTCCAGATACGCAGTATTTT. This sequence encodes CASSPYRGRGGRVTSPDTQYF. V usage is TRBV3-1 (or the pseudogene TRBV3-2) and J usage is TRBJ2-3; 9 nucleotides line up with TRBD2. The CDR3 covers 21 residues. CDR1 LGHDT and CDR2 YNNKEL come from the germline V gene (reference sequence). After removal of 4 bases from V and 4 bases from J, the junction contained 24 bases not matched to a gene.

The chain couples TRBV4-3 to TRBJ2-7; 9 nucleotides match TRBD2. V was pared by 1 base and J by 4 bases, with 8 bases of the junction left unmatched. The CDR3 spans 16 residues. Per the germline V gene, CDR1 is LGHNA and CDR2 is YSLEER. The CDR3 loop reads CASSQGGGGAMYEQYF. CDR3 nucleotides: TGCGCCAGCAGCCAAGGCGGCGGGGGGGCGATGTACGAGCAGTACTTC.

Only a few counts were recorded for this clone. This chain links TRBV9 with TRBJ2-1, with TRBD1 identical over 10 bases. The V and J ends lost 0 bases and 12 bases, in that order; junction bases with no gene match: 6. This CDR3 contains 14 residues. Germline CDR1 and CDR2: SGDLS and YYNGEE. CDR3 sequence (DNA): TGTGCCAGCAGCGTAGTAGTGGGACAGGGGAGGCAGTTCTTC. Translating gives CASSVVVGQGRQFF.

This rearrangement joins TRBV7-3 to TRBJ1-1; D remains ambiguous. The germline V gene has CDR1 SGHTA and CDR2 FQGTGA. V was clipped by 1 base and J by 2 bases, with 11 bases between them. The CDR3 is 15 residues long. The CDR3: CASSLISAENTEAFF. DNA of the CDR3: TGTGCCAGCAGCTTAATCTCGGCGGAAAACACTGAAGCTTTCTTT.

This chain uses TRBV7-3 with TRBJ2-1; 10 positions match TRBD2. The germline V gene encodes CDR1 SGHTA and CDR2 FQGTGA. The trim removed 4 bases at V and 4 bases at J, leaving 4 bases unmatched. The CDR3 contains 15 residues. CDR3 coding DNA: TGTGCCAGCAGCTCCCTAGCGGGGGAGTACAATGAGCAGTTCTTC. Protein product: CASSSLAGEYNEQFF.

This clone turned up a few times. The rearrangement joins TRBV5-1 to TRBJ1-4; no reliable D call. Germline V gene sequence: CDR1 SGHRS, CDR2 YFSETQ. The CDR3 sequence is 14 residues long. The V end lost 6 bases, the J end lost 0 bases, and 9 bases lay between the germline ends. CDR3 DNA sequence: TGCGCCAGCAAAGAGGACGCAACTAATGAAAAACTGTTTTTT. Its translation is CASKEDATNEKLFF.

The chain has TRBV27 and TRBJ2-3, with 8 bases fitting TRBD2. Per the germline V gene, CDR1 is MNHEY and CDR2 is SMNVEV (reference sequence). V trimming: 7 bases; J trimming: 4 bases; junction bases outside the gene matches: 7. The CDR3 runs to 14 residues. DNA of the CDR3: TGTGCCAGCACCCCGGCGGGGGGCGCAGATACGCAGTATTTT. Protein: CASTPAGGADTQYF.

The chain recombines TRBV14 with TRBJ1-5; no clear D gene. This CDR3 is built from 14 residues. V lost 4 bases to trimming and J lost 2 bases, with 9 bases between them. Germline V CDR1 and CDR2: SGHDN, FVKESK. The CDR3 sequence is CASSRGTGNQPQHF. The CDR3 DNA sequence: TGTGCCAGCAGCCGGGGTACGGGCAATCAGCCCCAGCATTTT.

The gene calls are TRBV18 and TRBJ1-3; no reliable D call. This CDR3 is built from 16 residues. Trimming removed 3 bases at V and 0 bases at J, with 12 bases between. Germline CDR1 KGHSH, CDR2 LQKENI. The CDR3 DNA is TGTGCCAGCTCACCTTTGAGTCTCAACTCTGGAAACACCATATATTTT. This gives the protein CASSPLSLNSGNTIYF. Using reference TRBV18 and TRBJ1-3 for the parts outside the CDR3, the full variable domain is NAGVMQNPRHLVRRRGQEARLRCSPMKGHSHVYWYRQLPEEGLKFMVYLQKENIIDESGMPKERFSAEFPKEGPSILRIQQVVRGDSAAYFCASSPLSLNSGNTIYFGEGSWLTVV.

V gene TRBV19 combines with J gene TRBJ1-2, with unresolved D. V was clipped by 6 bases and J by 8 bases, with 10 bases between them. This CDR3 region has 11 residues. Germline V gene sequence: CDR1 LNHDA, CDR2 SQIVND (reference sequence). The CDR3 loop is CASSWGSGYTF. DNA for the CDR3: TGTGCCAGTAGCTGGGGTAGCGGCTACACCTTC.

J is TRBJ1-1 and V is TRBV15; D not certain. V was pared by 0 bases and J by 4 bases, with 9 bases between. Germline-derived CDR1 and CDR2 are LNHNV and YYDKDF (reference sequence). The CDR3 spans 14 residues. This chain's CDR3 is CATSRDFGSTEAFF. The CDR3 nucleotides read TGTGCCACCAGCAGAGATTTCGGGAGCACTGAAGCTTTCTTT.

This clone appeared a few times. V is TRBV7-2 and J is TRBJ2-1; TRBD2 aligns across 11 bases. This CDR3 region has 18 residues. V dropped 0 bases and J dropped 5; count of bases not matched to a gene: 9. CDR1 and CDR2 (germline): SGHTA, FQGNSA. Written as DNA, the CDR3 is TGTGCCAGCAGCTTAGCCCCCCCCCTAGCGGGGGGTAACAATGAGCAGTTCTTC. Translating gives CASSLAPPLAGGNNEQFF.

This clone has just one count. A junction boundary mismatches the germline segment, possibly from a read error. This chain links TRBV7-7 with TRBJ2-2; TRBD2 is a possible D gene (5 bases). CDR1 is SSHAT and CDR2 is FNYEAQ in the germline V gene (reference sequence). The CDR3 has 14 residues. The CDR3 bases are TGTGCTAGCAGCTTAGACTATCCCACCGGGGAGCTGTTTTTT. This encodes CASSLDYPTGELFF.

Only a few counts were recorded for this clone. The J gene is TRBJ2-5, the V gene TRBV11-3, with TRBD1 matching 11 bases. The germline V gene encodes CDR1 SGHNT and CDR2 YENEEA. V was clipped by 3 bases and J by 4 bases; unmatched bases: 7. This CDR3 contains 16 residues. CDR3 protein: CASSLGTGTGGETQYF. The CDR3 DNA reads as TGTGCCAGCAGCTTGGGGACCGGGACAGGGGGAGAGACCCAGTACTTC.

This clone came up once. The chain links TRBV2 to TRBJ2-1; D tentatively reads TRBD1 or TRBD2 (5 bases each). V was pared by 8 bases and J by 9 bases, with 17 bases between. This CDR3 comprises 13 residues. Per the germline V gene, CDR1 is SNHLY and CDR2 is FYNNEI. CDR3 region: CASPSEGLGEQFF. DNA of the CDR3: TGTGCCAGCCCCAGCGAGGGGTTAGGTGAGCAGTTCTTC.

This chain connects TRBV14 to TRBJ2-7, with TRBD1 identical over 8 bases. CDR3 length: 15 residues. Germline V lookup: CDR1 SGHDN, CDR2 FVKESK. With 2 bases clipped from V and 3 bases from J, the junction kept 6 bases outside the gene matches. CDR3 DNA sequence: TGTGCCAGCAGCCAAAGTGACAGGGGTCGCTACGAGCAGTACTTC. Translated: CASSQSDRGRYEQYF.

Written as DNA, the CDR3 is TGTGCCAGCGAAAAGGACGCAACTAATGAAAAACTGTTTTTT. As protein: CASEKDATNEKLFF. The chain has TRBV2 and TRBJ1-4; no clear D. Looked up from germline, CDR1 is SNHLY and CDR2 is FYNNEI. The CDR3 has 14 amino acids. V dropped 8 bases and J dropped 0 bases, with 10 bases sitting between them.

The V gene is TRBV18, the J gene TRBJ2-5, with no clear D. Per germline, CDR1 KGHSH and CDR2 LQKENI. V lost 4 bases to trimming and J lost 1 base, with 7 bases between them. The CDR3 sequence is 13 residues long. The CDR3 loop is CASSQGTQETQYF. The CDR3 DNA follows: TGTGCCAGCTCACAGGGCACCCAAGAGACCCAGTACTTC.

This chain links TRBV6-5 with TRBJ2-5; TRBD2 might be the D (6 bases). Trimming removed 8 bases at V and 2 bases at J, with 15 bases between. Germline loops: CDR1 MNHEY, CDR2 SVGAGI. The CDR3 extends over 14 amino acids. The CDR3 DNA reads as TGTGCCAGCGGGGGGTTGGGACTTCAAGAGACCCAGTACTTC. This encodes CASGGLGLQETQYF.

V gene TRBV7-2 combines with J gene TRBJ2-5, with TRBD2 matching 12 bases. The J segment lost 5 bases and the V segment lost 4 bases, leaving 8 bases of the junction unmatched. Germline V CDR1 and CDR2: SGHTA, FQGNSA. The CDR3 spans 16 residues. The CDR3 DNA sequence: TGTGCCAGCAGCTCTCGACTAGCGGGGGCGGAGGAGACCCAGTACTTC. Translating it yields CASSSRLAGAEETQYF.

This chain connects TRBV5-4 to TRBJ2-7, with TRBD2 identical over 10 bases. This CDR3 has 16 amino acids. With V trimmed by 5 bases and J by 4 bases, 12 bases remained unmatched. Germline lookup yields CDR1 SGHNT and CDR2 YYREEE (reference sequence). For the CDR3, the DNA is TGTGCCAGCAGTGAAGCTAGCGGGGGAGCGACATACGAGCAGTACTTC. Its protein product is CASSEASGGATYEQYF.

The chain has TRBV30 and TRBJ1-6; TRBD1 might be the D (5 bases). This CDR3 is 13 amino acids long. Per germline, CDR1 GTSNPN and CDR2 SVGIG (reference sequence). The V gene lost 3 bases and the J gene lost 8 bases, with 11 bases spanning the gap. CDR3 sequence (DNA): TGTGCCTGGAGGGTTGGGGGGTATTCACCCCTCCACTTT. This encodes CAWRVGGYSPLHF.

The chain couples TRBV6-5 to TRBJ2-7; 9 nucleotides agree with TRBD1. Trimming took 9 bases from V and 5 from J; bases not matched to a gene: 11. Germline loops: CDR1 MNHEY, CDR2 SVGAGI. The CDR3 is 14 amino acids. The CDR3, as DNA: TGTGCCAGTAATACCGGGACAGGGTCCAACGAGCAGTACTTC. Protein sequence: CASNTGTGSNEQYF.

The chain combines TRBV6-6 with TRBJ2-3; D is possibly TRBD1 (6 bases). The CDR3 length is 14 residues. V gave up 0 bases and J gave up 3 bases, with 7 bases separating them. CDR1 and CDR2 (germline): MNHNY, SVGAGI (reference sequence). Written as DNA, the CDR3 is TGTGCCAGCAGTTACTCCGGACAGACAGATACGCAGTATTTT. It yields the protein CASSYSGQTDTQYF.